Listed below are T cell receptor beta chains from one sample, sequenced in a study of regulatory T cells in long-lasting Graves disease. In TCRdb, the multiplex PCR reads were re-called with MiXCR into one record per CDR3 protein. Of over 300,000 distinct CDR3 sequences in the sample, around 19% are singletons; the top ten hold 29%. The source was peripheral blood mononuclear cells (PBMCs), collected when the disease was refractory, from a patient treated with antithyroid drugs. The receptors stem from a female donor with Graves disease. Each CDR3 is given with its conserved first and last residue.

13 | TRBJ1-3 | TRBV14 | CASSLVAGNTIYF
14 | TRBJ2-1 | TRBV6-5 | CASSLTGPHNEQFF
13 | TRBJ1-2 | TRBV18 | CASSPPTAYGYTF
17 | TRBJ2-4 | TRBV18 | CASSPILGRGAKNIQYF
12 | TRBJ1-5 | TRBV12-3/TRBV12-4 | CASSSGDQPQHF
14 | TRBJ1-6 | TRBV7-6 | CASSRRGYNSPLHF
17 | TRBJ1-1 | TRBV6-1 | CASTSQDRFIRGTEAFF
13 | TRBJ2-7 | TRBV20-1 | CSVRVPTGYEQYF
14 | TRBJ2-3 | TRBV6-1 | CASSEDRGTDTQYF
8 | TRBJ1-2 | TRBV29-1 | CSVERYTF
14 | TRBJ1-6 | TRBV6-1 | CASSRTAKGSPLHF
18 | TRBJ2-7 | TRBV10-3 | CAISESGSGRAEVYEQYF
15 | TRBJ2-1 | TRBV28 | CASRSTGTGINEQFF
24 | TRBJ1-4 | TRBV4-1 | CASSRHKIPDRVPFVPERREKLFF
11 | TRBJ2-7 | TRBV10-3 | CAISPGTGEYF
15 | TRBJ1-2 | TRBV11-2 | CASSGRDSLNYGYTF
13 | TRBJ1-2 | TRBV28 | CASSLVPNYGYTF
13 | TRBJ1-1 | TRBV27 | CASSQFVLTEAFF
15 | TRBJ1-2 | TRBV9 | CASSVGQGIAYGYTF
14 | TRBJ2-3 | TRBV2 | CASNLAGRTDTQYF
13 | TRBJ1-5 | TRBV6-1 | CASRLDRVQPQHF
19 | TRBJ2-6 | TRBV7-2 | CASSYRGNQIWSGANVLTF
14 | TRBJ1-2 | TRBV28 | CASSSGLTTRGYTF
14 | TRBJ1-6 | TRBV28 | CASSLTGQYSPLHF
13 | TRBJ1-3 | TRBV30 | CAWGAYSGNTIYF
14 | TRBJ2-2 | TRBV18 | CASSPPERTGELFF
14 | TRBJ1-4 | TRBV4-1 | CASSRSGVGEKLFF
15 | TRBJ1-6 | TRBV7-9 | CASSFPDFYNSPLHF
14 | TRBJ2-1 | TRBV7-2 | CASSPQISYNEQFF
14 | TRBJ2-3 | TRBV7-8 | CASSPREGTDTQYF
15 | TRBJ1-2 | TRBV20-1 | CSARVTLTGNYGYTF
12 | TRBJ1-4 | TRBV29-1 | CSVGQGTEKLFF
10 | TRBJ1-2 | TRBV6-1 | CASSEVGYTF
15 | TRBJ2-7 | TRBV5-1 | CASRSRGGGSYEQYF
15 | TRBJ1-1 | TRBV7-9 | CASSLGSSSTAEAFF
14 | TRBJ2-7 | TRBV6-2/TRBV6-3 | CASNRQGNYYEQYF
14 | TRBJ1-1 | TRBV6-1 | CASRGGATYTEAFF
15 | TRBJ2-4 | TRBV2 | CASSPGQGASNIQYF
15 | TRBJ2-7 | TRBV28 | CASSLAGQGAFEQYF
15 | TRBJ2-5 | TRBV7-2 | CASSWRGSNQETQYF
13 | TRBJ2-2 | TRBV2 | CASSEEGGGELFF
18 | TRBJ1-5 | TRBV7-9 | CASSFGPGQGPNNQPQHF
15 | TRBJ2-4 | TRBV4-2 | CASSLAGQGVDIQYF